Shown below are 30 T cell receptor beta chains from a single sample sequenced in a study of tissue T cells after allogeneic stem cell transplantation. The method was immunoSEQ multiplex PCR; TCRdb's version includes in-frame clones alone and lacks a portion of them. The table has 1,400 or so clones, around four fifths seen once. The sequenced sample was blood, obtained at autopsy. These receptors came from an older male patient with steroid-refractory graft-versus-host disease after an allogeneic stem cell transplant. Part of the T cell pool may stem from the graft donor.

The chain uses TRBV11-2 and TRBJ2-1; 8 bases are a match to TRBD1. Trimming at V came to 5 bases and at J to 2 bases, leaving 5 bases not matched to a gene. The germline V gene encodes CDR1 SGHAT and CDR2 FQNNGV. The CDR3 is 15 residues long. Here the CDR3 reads CASSGRTGTYNEQFF. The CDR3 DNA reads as TGTGCCAGCAGCGGAAGGACAGGGACCTACAATGAGCAGTTCTTC.

DNA of the CDR3: TGTGCCAGCAGCCGACGGGGTGGGGGTTACAATGAGCAGTTCTTC. Its protein product is CASSRRGGGYNEQFF. The chain has TRBV7-9 and TRBJ2-1; either TRBD1 or TRBD2 may fit D (5 bases each). The CDR3 runs to 15 residues. Germline values: CDR1 SEHNR, CDR2 FQNEAQ (reference sequence). V lost 5 bases and J lost 4, with 15 bases in between.

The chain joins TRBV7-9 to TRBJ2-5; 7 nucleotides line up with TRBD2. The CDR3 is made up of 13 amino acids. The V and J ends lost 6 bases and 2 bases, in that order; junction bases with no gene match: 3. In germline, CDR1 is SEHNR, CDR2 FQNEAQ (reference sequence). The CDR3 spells CASSVSGQETQYF. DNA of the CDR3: TGTGCCAGCAGTGTTAGCGGGCAAGAGACCCAGTACTTC.

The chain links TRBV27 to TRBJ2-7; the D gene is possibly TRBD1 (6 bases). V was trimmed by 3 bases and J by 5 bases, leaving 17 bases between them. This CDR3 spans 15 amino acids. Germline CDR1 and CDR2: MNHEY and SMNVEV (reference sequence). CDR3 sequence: CASSLQGTAYDEQYF. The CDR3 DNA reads TGTGCCAGCAGTTTGCAGGGGACGGCTTACGACGAGCAGTACTTC.

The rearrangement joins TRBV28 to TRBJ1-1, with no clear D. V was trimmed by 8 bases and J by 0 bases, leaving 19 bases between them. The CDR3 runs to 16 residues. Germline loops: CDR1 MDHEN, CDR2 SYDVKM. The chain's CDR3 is CASPNPDGNMNTEAFF. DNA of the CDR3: TGTGCCAGCCCTAACCCGGACGGAAACATGAACACTGAAGCTTTCTTT.

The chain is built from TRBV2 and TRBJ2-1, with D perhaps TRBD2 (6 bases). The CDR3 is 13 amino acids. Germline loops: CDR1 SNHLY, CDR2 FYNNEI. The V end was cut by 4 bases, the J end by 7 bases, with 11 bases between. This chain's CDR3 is CASSGLAWNEQFF. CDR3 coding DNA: TGTGCCAGCAGTGGGCTAGCGTGGAATGAGCAGTTCTTC.

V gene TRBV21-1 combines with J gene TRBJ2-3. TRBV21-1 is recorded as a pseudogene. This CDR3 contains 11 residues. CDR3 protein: CASSKADTQYF. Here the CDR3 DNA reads TGTGCCAGCAGCAAGGCAGATACGCAGTATTTT.

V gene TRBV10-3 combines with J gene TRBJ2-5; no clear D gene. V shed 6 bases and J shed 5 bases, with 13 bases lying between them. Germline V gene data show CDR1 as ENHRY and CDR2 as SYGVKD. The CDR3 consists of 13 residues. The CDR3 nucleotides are TGTGCCATCAGAGAAAGTAACGGGGAGACCCAGTACTTC. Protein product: CAIRESNGETQYF.

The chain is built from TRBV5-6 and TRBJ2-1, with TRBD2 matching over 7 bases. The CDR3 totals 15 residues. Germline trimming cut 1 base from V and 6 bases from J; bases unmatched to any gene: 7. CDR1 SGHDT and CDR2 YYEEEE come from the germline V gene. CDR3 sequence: CASSLWEGLRNEQFF. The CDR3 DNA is TGTGCCAGCAGCTTGTGGGAGGGTTTGCGCAATGAGCAGTTCTTC.

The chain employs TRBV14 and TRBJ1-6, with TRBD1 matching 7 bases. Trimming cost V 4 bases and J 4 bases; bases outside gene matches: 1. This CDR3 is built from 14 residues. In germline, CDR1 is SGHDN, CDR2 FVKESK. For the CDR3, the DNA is TGTGCCAGCAGCCGGGGACAGTATAATTCACCCCTCCACTTT. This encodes CASSRGQYNSPLHF.

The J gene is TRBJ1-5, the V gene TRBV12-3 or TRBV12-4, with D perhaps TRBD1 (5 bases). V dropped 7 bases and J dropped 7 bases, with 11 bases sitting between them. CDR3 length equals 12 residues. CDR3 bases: TGTGCCAGCACCAGGGACTACCAGCCCCAGCATTTT. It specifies CASTRDYQPQHF.

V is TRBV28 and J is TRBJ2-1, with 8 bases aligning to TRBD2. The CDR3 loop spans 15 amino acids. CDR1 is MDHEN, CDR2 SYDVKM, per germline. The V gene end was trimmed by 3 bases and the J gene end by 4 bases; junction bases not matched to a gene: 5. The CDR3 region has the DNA TGTGCCAGCAGTTTTGTTAGCGGGGCATACAATGAGCAGTTCTTC. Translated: CASSFVSGAYNEQFF.

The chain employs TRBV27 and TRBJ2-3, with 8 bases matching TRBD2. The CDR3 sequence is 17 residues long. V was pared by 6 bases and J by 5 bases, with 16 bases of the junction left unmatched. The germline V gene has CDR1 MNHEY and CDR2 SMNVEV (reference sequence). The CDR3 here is CASSGGGRRVYGDTQYF. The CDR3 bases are TGTGCCAGCAGCGGGGGGGGAAGGAGGGTCTACGGAGATACGCAGTATTTT.

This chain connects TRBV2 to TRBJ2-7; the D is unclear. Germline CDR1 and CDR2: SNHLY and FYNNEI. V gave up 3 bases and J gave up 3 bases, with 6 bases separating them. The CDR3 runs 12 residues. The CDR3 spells CASSDNFYEQYF. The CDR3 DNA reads TGTGCCAGCAGTGACAACTTCTACGAGCAGTACTTC.

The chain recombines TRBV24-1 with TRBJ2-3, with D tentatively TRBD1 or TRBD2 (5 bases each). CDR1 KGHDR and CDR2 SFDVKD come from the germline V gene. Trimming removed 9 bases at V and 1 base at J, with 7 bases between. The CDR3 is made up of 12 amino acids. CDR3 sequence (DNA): TGTGCCACCCGAGGGGGCACAGATACGCAGTATTTT. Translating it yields CATRGGTDTQYF.

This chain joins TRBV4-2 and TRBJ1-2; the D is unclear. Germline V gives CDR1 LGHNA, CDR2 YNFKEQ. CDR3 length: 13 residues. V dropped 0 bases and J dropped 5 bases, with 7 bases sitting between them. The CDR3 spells CASSQDLPYGYTF. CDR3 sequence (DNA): TGTGCCAGCAGCCAAGATCTCCCGTATGGCTACACCTTC.

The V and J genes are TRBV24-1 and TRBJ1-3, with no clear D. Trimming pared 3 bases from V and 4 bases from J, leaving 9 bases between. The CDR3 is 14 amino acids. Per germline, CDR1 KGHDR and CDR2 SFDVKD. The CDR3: CATSDPGRGNTIYF. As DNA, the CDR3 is TGTGCCACCAGTGATCCGGGTCGAGGAAACACCATATATTTT.

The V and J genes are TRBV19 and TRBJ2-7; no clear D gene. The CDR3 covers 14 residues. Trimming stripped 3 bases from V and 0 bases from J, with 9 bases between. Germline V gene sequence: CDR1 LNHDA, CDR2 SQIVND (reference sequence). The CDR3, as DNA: TGTGCCAGTAGTATCACAGCTACCTCCTACGAGCAGTACTTC. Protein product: CASSITATSYEQYF.

The CDR3 here is CASSRTEEDEQFF. The CDR3 nucleotides are TGTGCCAGTAGTAGAACAGAAGAGGATGAGCAGTTCTTC. The chain links TRBV19 to TRBJ2-1; D is unresolved. Germline V gene data show CDR1 as LNHDA and CDR2 as SQIVND (reference sequence). Trimming took 4 bases from V and 8 from J, leaving 12 bases between them. The CDR3 consists of 13 residues.

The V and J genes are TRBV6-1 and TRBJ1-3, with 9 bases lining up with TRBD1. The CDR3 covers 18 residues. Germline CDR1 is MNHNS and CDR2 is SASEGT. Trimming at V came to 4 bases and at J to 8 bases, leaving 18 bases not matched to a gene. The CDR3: CASSGRDRDRKEGDTIYF. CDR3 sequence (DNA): TGTGCCAGCAGTGGACGGGACAGGGACCGGAAAGAGGGCGACACCATATATTTT.

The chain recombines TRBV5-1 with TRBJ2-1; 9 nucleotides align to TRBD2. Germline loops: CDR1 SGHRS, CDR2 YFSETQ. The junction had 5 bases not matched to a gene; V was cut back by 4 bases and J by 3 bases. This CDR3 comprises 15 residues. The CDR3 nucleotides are TGCGCCAGCAGCGAGACTAGCGGTCTCTACAATGAGCAGTTCTTC. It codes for CASSETSGLYNEQFF.

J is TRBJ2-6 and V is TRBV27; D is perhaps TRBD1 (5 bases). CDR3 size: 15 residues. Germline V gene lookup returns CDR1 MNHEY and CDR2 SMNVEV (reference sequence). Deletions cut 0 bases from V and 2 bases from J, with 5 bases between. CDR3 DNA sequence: TGTGCCAGCAGTTTATCAGGGGCTGGGGCCAACGTCCTGACTTTC. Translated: CASSLSGAGANVLTF.

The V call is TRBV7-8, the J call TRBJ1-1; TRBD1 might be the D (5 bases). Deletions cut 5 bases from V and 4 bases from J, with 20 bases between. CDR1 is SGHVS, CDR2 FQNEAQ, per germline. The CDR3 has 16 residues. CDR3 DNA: TGTGCCAGCAGCAGATTGGGGGTTGGAGTGGGCACTGAAGCTTTCTTT. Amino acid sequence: CASSRLGVGVGTEAFF. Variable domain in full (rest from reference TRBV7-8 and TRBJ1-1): GAGVSQSPRYKVAKRGQDVALRCDPISGHVSLFWYQQALGQGPEFLTYFQNEAQLDKSGLPSDRFFAERPEGSVSTLKIQRTQQEDSAVYLCASSRLGVGVGTEAFFGQGTRLTVV.

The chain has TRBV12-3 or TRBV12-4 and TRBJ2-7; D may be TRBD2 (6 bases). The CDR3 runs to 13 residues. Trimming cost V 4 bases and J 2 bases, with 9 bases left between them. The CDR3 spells CASSWRGAYEQYF. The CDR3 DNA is TGTGCCAGCAGTTGGAGGGGAGCCTACGAGCAGTACTTC.

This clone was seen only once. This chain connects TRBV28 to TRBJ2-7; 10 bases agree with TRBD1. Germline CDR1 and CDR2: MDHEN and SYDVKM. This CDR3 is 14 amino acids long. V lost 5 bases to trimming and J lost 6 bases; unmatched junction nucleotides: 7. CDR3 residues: CASSITGTGAEQYF. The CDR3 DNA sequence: TGTGCCAGCAGTATTACCGGGACAGGGGCCGAGCAGTACTTC.

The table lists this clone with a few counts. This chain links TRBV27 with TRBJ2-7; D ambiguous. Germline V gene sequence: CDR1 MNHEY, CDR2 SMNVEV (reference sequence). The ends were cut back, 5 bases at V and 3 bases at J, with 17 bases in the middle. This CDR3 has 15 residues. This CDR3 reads CASSTIKQSGYEQYF. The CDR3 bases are TGTGCCAGCAGTACAATCAAACAGTCGGGCTACGAGCAGTACTTC.

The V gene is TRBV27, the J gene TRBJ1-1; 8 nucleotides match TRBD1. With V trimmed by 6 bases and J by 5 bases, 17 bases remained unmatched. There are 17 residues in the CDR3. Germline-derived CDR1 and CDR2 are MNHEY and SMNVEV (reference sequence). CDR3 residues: CASSQYSHRGRGTEAFF. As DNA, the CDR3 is TGTGCCAGCAGCCAGTACTCGCACAGGGGGAGGGGAACTGAAGCTTTCTTT.

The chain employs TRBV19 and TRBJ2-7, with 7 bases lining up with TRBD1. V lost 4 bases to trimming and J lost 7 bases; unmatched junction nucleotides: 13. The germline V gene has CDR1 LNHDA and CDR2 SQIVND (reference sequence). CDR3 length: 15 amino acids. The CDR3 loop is CASSNLYRGRGEQYF. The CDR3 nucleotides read TGTGCCAGTAGTAACTTATACAGGGGCCGCGGGGAGCAGTACTTC.

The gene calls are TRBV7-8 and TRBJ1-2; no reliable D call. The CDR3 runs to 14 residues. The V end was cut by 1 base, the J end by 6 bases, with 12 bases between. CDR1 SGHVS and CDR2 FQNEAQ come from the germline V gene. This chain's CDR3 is CASSLDRSGDGYTF. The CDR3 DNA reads TGTGCCAGCAGCTTAGACCGTAGCGGGGATGGCTACACCTTC.

CDR3 sequence reads: CASSVVGLGGSPQETQYF. DNA for the CDR3: TGTGCCAGCAGCGTAGTAGGTCTCGGAGGGAGTCCACAAGAGACCCAGTACTTC. The chain has TRBV9 and TRBJ2-5, with D tentatively TRBD2 (6 bases). The CDR3 is 18 residues long. Germline V gene lookup returns CDR1 SGDLS and CDR2 YYNGEE. With 0 bases removed from V and 2 bases from J, the gap between germline ends came to 20 bases.